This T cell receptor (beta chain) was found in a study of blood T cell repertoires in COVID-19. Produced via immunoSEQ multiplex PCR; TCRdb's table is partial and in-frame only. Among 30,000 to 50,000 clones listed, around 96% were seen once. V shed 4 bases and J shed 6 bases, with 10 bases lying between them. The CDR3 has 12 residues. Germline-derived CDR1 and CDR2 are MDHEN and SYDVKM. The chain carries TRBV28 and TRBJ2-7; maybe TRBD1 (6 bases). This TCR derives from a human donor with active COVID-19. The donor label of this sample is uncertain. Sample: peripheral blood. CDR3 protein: CASSSWGREQYF. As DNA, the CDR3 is TGTGCCAGCAGTTCCTGGGGGCGCGAGCAGTACTTC.